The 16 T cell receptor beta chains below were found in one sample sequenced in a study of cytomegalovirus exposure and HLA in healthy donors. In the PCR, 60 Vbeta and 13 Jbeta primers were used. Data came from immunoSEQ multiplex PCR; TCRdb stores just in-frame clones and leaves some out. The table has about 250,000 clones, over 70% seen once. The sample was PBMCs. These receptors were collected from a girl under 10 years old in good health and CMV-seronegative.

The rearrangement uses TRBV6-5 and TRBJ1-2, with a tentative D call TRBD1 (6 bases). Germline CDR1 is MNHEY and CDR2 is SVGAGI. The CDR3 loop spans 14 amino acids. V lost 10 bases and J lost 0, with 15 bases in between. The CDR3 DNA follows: TGTGCCACTACAACGGACAGTCCTAACTATGGCTACACCTTC. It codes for CATTTDSPNYGYTF.

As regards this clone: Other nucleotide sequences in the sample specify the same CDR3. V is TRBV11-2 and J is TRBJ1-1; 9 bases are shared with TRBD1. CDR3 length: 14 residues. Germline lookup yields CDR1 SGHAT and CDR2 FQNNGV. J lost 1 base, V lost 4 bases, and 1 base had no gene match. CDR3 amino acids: CASSSGQGNTEAFF. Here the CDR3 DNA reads TGTGCCAGCAGCTCGGGACAGGGGAACACTGAAGCTTTCTTT.

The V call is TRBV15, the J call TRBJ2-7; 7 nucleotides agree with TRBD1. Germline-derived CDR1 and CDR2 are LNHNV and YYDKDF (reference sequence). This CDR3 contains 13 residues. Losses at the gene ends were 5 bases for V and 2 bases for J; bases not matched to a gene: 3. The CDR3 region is CATSWGQTYEQYF. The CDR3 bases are TGTGCCACCAGCTGGGGACAGACCTACGAGCAGTACTTC.

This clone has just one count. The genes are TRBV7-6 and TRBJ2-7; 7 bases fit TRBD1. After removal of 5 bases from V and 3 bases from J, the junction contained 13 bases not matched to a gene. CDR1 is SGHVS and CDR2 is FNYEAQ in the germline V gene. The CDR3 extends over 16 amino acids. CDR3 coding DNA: TGTGCCAGCAGCCTTACAGGGGACCCGCGACTCTACGAGCAGTACTTC. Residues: CASSLTGDPRLYEQYF.

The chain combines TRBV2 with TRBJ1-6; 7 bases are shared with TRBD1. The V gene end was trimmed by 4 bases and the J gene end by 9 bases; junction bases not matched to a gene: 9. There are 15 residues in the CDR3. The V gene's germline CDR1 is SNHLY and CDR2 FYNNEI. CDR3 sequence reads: CASSGGQPIFSPLHF. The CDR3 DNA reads TGTGCCAGCAGTGGGGGACAGCCCATTTTTTCACCCCTCCACTTT.

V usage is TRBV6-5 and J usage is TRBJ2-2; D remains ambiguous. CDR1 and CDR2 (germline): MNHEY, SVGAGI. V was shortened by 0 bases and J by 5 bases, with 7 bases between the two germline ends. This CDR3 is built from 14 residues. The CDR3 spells CASSYSRWTGELFF. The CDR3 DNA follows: TGTGCCAGCAGTTACTCGAGGTGGACCGGGGAGCTGTTTTTT.

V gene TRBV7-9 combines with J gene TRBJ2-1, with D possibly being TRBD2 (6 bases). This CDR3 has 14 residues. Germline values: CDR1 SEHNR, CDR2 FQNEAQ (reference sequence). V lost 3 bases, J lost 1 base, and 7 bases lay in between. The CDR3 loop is CASSLAGSYNEQFF. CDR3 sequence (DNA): TGTGCCAGCAGCTTGGCGGGGTCCTACAATGAGCAGTTCTTC.

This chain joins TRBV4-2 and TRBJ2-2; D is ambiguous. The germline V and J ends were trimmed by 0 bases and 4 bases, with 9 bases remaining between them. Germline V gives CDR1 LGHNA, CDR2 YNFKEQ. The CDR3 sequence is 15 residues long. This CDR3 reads CASSQDVYSTGELFF. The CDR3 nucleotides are TGTGCCAGCAGCCAAGATGTTTATAGCACCGGGGAGCTGTTTTTT.

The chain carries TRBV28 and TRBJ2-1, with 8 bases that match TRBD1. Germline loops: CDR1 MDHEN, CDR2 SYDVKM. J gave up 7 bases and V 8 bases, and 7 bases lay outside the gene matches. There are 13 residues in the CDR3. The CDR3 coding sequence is TGTGCCAGCGCAGGGGGCGGACGTAATGAGCAGTTCTTC. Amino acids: CASAGGGRNEQFF.

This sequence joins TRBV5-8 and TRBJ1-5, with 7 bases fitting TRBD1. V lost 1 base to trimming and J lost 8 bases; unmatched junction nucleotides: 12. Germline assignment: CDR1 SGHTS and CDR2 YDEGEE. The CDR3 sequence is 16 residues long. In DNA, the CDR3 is TGTGCCAGCAGCTTGAATCGGAAGGGGGCGGTGGAGCCCCAGCATTTT. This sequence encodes CASSLNRKGAVEPQHF.

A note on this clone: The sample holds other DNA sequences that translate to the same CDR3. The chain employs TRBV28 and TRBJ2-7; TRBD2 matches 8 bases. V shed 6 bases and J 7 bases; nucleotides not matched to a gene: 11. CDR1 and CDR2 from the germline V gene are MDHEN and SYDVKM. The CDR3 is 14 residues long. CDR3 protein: CASRELAVNYEQYF. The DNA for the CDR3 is TGTGCCAGCAGGGAACTAGCGGTTAACTATGAGCAGTACTTC.

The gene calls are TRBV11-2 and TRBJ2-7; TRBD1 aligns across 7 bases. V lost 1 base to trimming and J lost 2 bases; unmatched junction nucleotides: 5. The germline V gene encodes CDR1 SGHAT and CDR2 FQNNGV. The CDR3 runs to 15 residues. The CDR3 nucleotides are TGTGCCAGCAGCTTAGGAGGGACAGTCCCCTACGAGCAGTACTTC. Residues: CASSLGGTVPYEQYF.

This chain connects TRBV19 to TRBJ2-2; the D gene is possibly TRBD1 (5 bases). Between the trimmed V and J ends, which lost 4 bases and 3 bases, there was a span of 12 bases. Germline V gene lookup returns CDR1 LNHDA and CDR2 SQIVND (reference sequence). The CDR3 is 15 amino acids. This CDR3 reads CASSRGQAYTGELFF. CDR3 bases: TGTGCCAGTAGTAGGGGCCAGGCGTACACCGGGGAGCTGTTTTTT.

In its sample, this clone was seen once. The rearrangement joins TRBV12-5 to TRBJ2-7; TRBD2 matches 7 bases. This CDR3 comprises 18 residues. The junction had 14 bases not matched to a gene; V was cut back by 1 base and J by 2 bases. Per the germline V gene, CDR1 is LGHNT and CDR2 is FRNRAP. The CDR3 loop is CASGLARGGWGPTYEQYF. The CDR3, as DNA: TGTGCTAGTGGTTTGGCTAGGGGAGGGTGGGGCCCAACCTACGAGCAGTACTTC.

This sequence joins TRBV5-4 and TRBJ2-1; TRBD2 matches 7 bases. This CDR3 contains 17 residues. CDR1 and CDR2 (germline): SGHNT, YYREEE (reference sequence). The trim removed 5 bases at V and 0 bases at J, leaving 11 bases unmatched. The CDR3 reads CASRSGEGGSSYNEQFF. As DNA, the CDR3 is TGTGCCAGCAGATCGGGGGAGGGCGGGAGCTCCTACAATGAGCAGTTCTTC.

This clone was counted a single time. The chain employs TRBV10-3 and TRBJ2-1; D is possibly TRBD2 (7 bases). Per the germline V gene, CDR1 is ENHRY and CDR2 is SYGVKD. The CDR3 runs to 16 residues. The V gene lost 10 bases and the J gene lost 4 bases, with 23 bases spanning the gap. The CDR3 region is CATGWRGLQGYNEQFF. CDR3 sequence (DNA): TGTGCCACCGGTTGGCGGGGGCTCCAAGGATACAATGAGCAGTTCTTC.